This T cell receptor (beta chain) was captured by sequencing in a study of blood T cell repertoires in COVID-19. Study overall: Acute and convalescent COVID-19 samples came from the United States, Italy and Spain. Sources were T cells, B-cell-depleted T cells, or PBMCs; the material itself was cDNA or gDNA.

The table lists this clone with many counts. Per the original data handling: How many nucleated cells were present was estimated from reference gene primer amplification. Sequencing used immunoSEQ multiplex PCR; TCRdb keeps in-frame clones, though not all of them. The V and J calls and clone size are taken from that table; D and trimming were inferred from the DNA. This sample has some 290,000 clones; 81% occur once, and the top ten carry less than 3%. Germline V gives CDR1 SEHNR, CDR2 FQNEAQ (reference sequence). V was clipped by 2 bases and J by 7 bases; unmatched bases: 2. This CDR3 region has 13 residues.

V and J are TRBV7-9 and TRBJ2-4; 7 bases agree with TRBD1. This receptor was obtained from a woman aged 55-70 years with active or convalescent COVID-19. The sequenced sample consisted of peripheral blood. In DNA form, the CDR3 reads TGTGCCAGCAGCTTAAGACAGGGCAACATTCAGTACTTC. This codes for CASSLRQGNIQYF.